The text below deals with one TCR beta chain. CDR1 SGHVS and CDR2 FNYEAQ come from the germline V gene. Trimming left V 5 bases short and J 5 bases short, with 21 bases between. The CDR3 has 16 amino acids. These data belong to a study of cytomegalovirus exposure and HLA in healthy donors. The PCR made use of 60 Vbeta and 13 Jbeta primers. Assay used: immunoSEQ multiplex PCR; TCRdb lists only in-frame clones, some missing. This sample's clone table lists about 160,000 clones. Material for sequencing was PBMCs. The clonotype was recovered from a woman aged 55-70 years in good health and CMV-seronegative. The genes are TRBV7-6 and TRBJ1-1, with TRBD1 as a possible D gene (5 bases). The DNA for the CDR3 is TGTGCCAGCAGCCTCCCCCCGGGGGGAAGAGGAACTGAAGCTTTCTTT. It translates to CASSLPPGGRGTEAFF.